Each of the 19 T cell receptor beta chains below was sequenced from the same sample in a study of blood T cell repertoires in COVID-19. Only in-frame clones appear in the TCRdb table, and some are missing; sequencing was by immunoSEQ multiplex PCR. This table holds roughly 78,000 clones, 65% to 85% found once. The specimen sequenced was peripheral blood. The receptors derive from a man in his forties or fifties with COVID-19, enrolled during active disease.

This sequence joins TRBV7-9 and TRBJ1-3, with D unclear. The CDR3 length is 15 residues. Trimming pared 5 bases from V and 0 bases from J, leaving 11 bases between. CDR1 is SEHNR, CDR2 FQNEAQ, per germline (reference sequence). The CDR3 spells CASSPSGTSGNTIYF. The CDR3 nucleotides are TGTGCCAGCAGCCCCTCGGGAACCTCTGGAAACACCATATATTTT.

The chain links TRBV19 to TRBJ2-1, with 8 bases that match TRBD1. The J segment lost 6 bases and the V segment lost 3 bases, leaving 4 bases of the junction unmatched. Per the germline V gene, CDR1 is LNHDA and CDR2 is SQIVND (reference sequence). The CDR3 totals 14 residues. Written as DNA, the CDR3 is TGTGCCAGTAGTATCCCAACAGGGGGCAATGAGCAGTTCTTC. Protein sequence: CASSIPTGGNEQFF.

The chain uses TRBV6-5 and TRBJ2-4; a weak D match, TRBD2 (7 bases). CDR3 length: 15 amino acids. Germline V gene sequence: CDR1 MNHEY, CDR2 SVGAGI. With 8 bases removed from V and 0 bases from J, the gap between germline ends came to 14 bases. The CDR3 DNA is TGTGCCAGCTTAGGGGGGGACCGAGCCAAAAACATTCAGTACTTC. It encodes CASLGGDRAKNIQYF.

This chain uses TRBV4-1 with TRBJ1-3; D might be TRBD1 (5 bases). The V and J ends lost 3 bases and 4 bases respectively, with 16 bases between them. The CDR3 consists of 16 residues. Germline V gene data show CDR1 as MGHRA and CDR2 as YSYEKL. The CDR3 reads CASSQLDGTPGNTIYF. CDR3 nucleotides: TGCGCCAGCAGCCAGCTTGACGGGACTCCGGGAAACACCATATATTTT.

This rearrangement joins TRBV5-1 to TRBJ2-2; D possibly corresponds to TRBD2 (5 bases). V dropped 0 bases and J dropped 1 base, with 7 bases sitting between them. The CDR3 runs to 15 residues. Germline CDR1 SGHRS, CDR2 YFSETQ. The CDR3 nucleotides read TGCGCCAGCAGCTTGGGGACTTTGAACACCGGGGAGCTGTTTTTT. Encoded protein: CASSLGTLNTGELFF. Variable domain in full (rest from reference TRBV5-1 and TRBJ2-2): KAGVTQTPRYLIKTRGQQVTLSCSPISGHRSVSWYQQTPGQGLQFLFEYFSETQRNKGNFPGRFSGRQFSNSRSEMNVSTLELGDSALYLCASSLGTLNTGELFFGEGSRLTVL.

CDR3 sequence: CASSRQGLVEETQYF. The CDR3 DNA reads as TGCGCCAGCAGCAGGCAGGGACTAGTCGAAGAGACCCAGTACTTC. This chain joins TRBV5-1 and TRBJ2-5, with TRBD2 matching 8 bases. V gave up 4 bases and J gave up 3 bases; unmatched junction bases: 8. Germline V gene sequence: CDR1 SGHRS, CDR2 YFSETQ. The length of the CDR3 is 15 residues.

The chain uses TRBV5-1 and TRBJ2-1; 7 positions match TRBD1. Germline CDR1 is SGHRS and CDR2 is YFSETQ. Trimming took 0 bases from V and 5 from J; bases not matched to a gene: 5. The CDR3 runs 15 residues. This chain's CDR3 is CASSLGRGPNNEQFF. CDR3 nucleotides: TGCGCCAGCAGCTTGGGAAGGGGGCCTAACAATGAGCAGTTCTTC.

Here the CDR3 reads CASSVAAGGANEQFF. CDR3 in DNA: TGTGCCAGCAGCGTAGCGGCGGGAGGCGCCAATGAGCAGTTCTTC. The V call is TRBV9, the J call TRBJ2-1; TRBD2 matches 8 bases. The CDR3 contains 15 residues. V lost 0 bases, J lost 6 bases, and 5 bases stayed unmatched. The germline CDR1 and CDR2 sequences are SGDLS and YYNGEE.

The CDR3 nucleotides are TGTGCCAGCAGCTTAGGCTTTGCTAGCGGGACCTACAATGAGCAGTTCTTC. Protein: CASSLGFASGTYNEQFF. The chain couples TRBV7-8 to TRBJ2-1; TRBD2 matches at 9 bases. Germline values: CDR1 SGHVS, CDR2 FQNEAQ. Trimming at V came to 1 base and at J to 2 bases, leaving 6 bases not matched to a gene. The CDR3 runs 17 residues.

This clone was detected a few times. V and J are TRBV19 and TRBJ1-1; TRBD1 matches 7 bases. Germline CDR1 and CDR2: LNHDA and SQIVND (reference sequence). This CDR3 region has 15 residues. Germline trimming cut 2 bases from V and 1 base from J; bases unmatched to any gene: 4. The DNA of the CDR3 is TGTGCCAGTAGTATATCCCAGGGGGGGAACACTGAAGCTTTCTTT. Translating gives CASSISQGGNTEAFF. The entire variable domain, with the rest obtained from reference TRBV19 and TRBJ1-1, is as follows: DGGITQSPKYLFRKEGQNVTLSCEQNLNHDAMYWYRQDPGQGLRLIYYSQIVNDFQKGDIAEGYSVSREKKESFPLTVTSAQKNPTAFYLCASSISQGGNTEAFFGQGTRLTVV.

The chain has TRBV5-1 and TRBJ2-1; TRBD2 agrees at 9 bases. Germline V gene lookup returns CDR1 SGHRS and CDR2 YFSETQ. The J segment lost 8 bases and the V segment lost 0 bases, leaving 9 bases of the junction unmatched. CDR3 size: 16 residues. The chain's CDR3 is CASSLGPGLAGDEQFF. CDR3 DNA sequence: TGCGCCAGCAGCTTGGGGCCGGGACTAGCTGGCGATGAGCAGTTCTTC. The full variable domain, rest sourced from reference TRBV5-1 and TRBJ2-1, is KAGVTQTPRYLIKTRGQQVTLSCSPISGHRSVSWYQQTPGQGLQFLFEYFSETQRNKGNFPGRFSGRQFSNSRSEMNVSTLELGDSALYLCASSLGPGLAGDEQFFGPGTRLTVL.

The J gene is TRBJ2-7, the V gene TRBV9, with a possible D match to TRBD2 (6 bases). CDR1 is SGDLS, CDR2 YYNGEE, per germline. The CDR3 sequence is 17 residues long. Trimming stripped 3 bases from V and 2 bases from J, with 21 bases between. The CDR3 DNA sequence: TGTGCCAGCAGCGCCTTCCCTCTGGGGGAGGCCCCCTACGAGCAGTACTTC. This sequence encodes CASSAFPLGEAPYEQYF.

The chain couples TRBV28 to TRBJ2-7, with a tentative D call TRBD1 (6 bases). The CDR3 is 13 amino acids. V was clipped by 10 bases and J by 5 bases, with 18 bases between them. Germline V gives CDR1 MDHEN, CDR2 SYDVKM. CDR3 residues: CATGGQYSDEQYF. The CDR3 bases are TGTGCCACCGGAGGACAGTATAGCGACGAGCAGTACTTC.

CDR3 in DNA: TGTGCCAGCAGCGTAGGTGTGGCCAATGAGCAGTTCTTC. Amino acids: CASSVGVANEQFF. The chain is built from TRBV9 and TRBJ2-1; D is uncertain. The CDR3 is 13 residues long. Germline V CDR1 and CDR2: SGDLS, YYNGEE. V lost 0 bases, J lost 6 bases, and 7 bases lay in between.

This clone came up a few times. The V and J genes are TRBV28 and TRBJ2-2; D is perhaps TRBD1 (5 bases). The V end was cut by 5 bases, the J end by 4 bases, with 17 bases between. Germline CDR1 is MDHEN and CDR2 is SYDVKM. The CDR3 is made up of 16 amino acids. DNA for the CDR3: TGTGCCAGCAGTCGGGTCCAGGGCTCGTTCACCGGGGAGCTGTTTTTT. This translates into CASSRVQGSFTGELFF. The full variable domain, rest sourced from reference TRBV28 and TRBJ2-2, is DVKVTQSSRYLVKRTGEKVFLECVQDMDHENMFWYRQDPGLGLRLIYFSYDVKMKEKGDIPEGYSVSREKKERFSLILESASTNQTSMYLCASSRVQGSFTGELFFGEGSRLTVL.

The chain recombines TRBV6-1 with TRBJ1-6; D gene uncertain. V lost 3 bases and J lost 9, with 15 bases in between. Germline V gives CDR1 MNHNS, CDR2 SASEGT. There are 15 residues in the CDR3. CDR3 in DNA: TGTGCCAGCAGTGAGTCCGAGGGTGGAGGTTCACCCCTCCACTTT. This encodes CASSESEGGGSPLHF.

Concerning this clone: This sample includes further DNA sequences coding for the same CDR3. The V call is TRBV5-1, the J call TRBJ1-1; the D gene is possibly TRBD1 (5 bases). The length of the CDR3 is 14 residues. Germline-derived CDR1 and CDR2 are SGHRS and YFSETQ. V lost 0 bases and J 0 bases, leaving 6 bases between the germline ends. This CDR3 is CASSLAGMNTEAFF. The CDR3 DNA follows: TGCGCCAGCAGCTTGGCAGGGATGAACACTGAAGCTTTCTTT. Full variable domain (rest looked up from reference TRBV5-1 and TRBJ1-1): KAGVTQTPRYLIKTRGQQVTLSCSPISGHRSVSWYQQTPGQGLQFLFEYFSETQRNKGNFPGRFSGRQFSNSRSEMNVSTLELGDSALYLCASSLAGMNTEAFFGQGTRLTVV.

This clone was observed a handful of times. The chain combines TRBV7-9 with TRBJ2-7; TRBD1 matches at 7 bases. The CDR3 is made up of 12 amino acids. Germline CDR1 and CDR2: SEHNR and FQNEAQ (reference sequence). J was trimmed by 6 bases and V by 3 bases; bases with no gene match: 2. This chain's CDR3 is CASSFAGGEQYF. For the CDR3, the DNA is TGTGCCAGCAGCTTCGCAGGGGGCGAGCAGTACTTC.

This chain joins TRBV28 and TRBJ2-7; the D gene is possibly TRBD1 (5 bases). CDR1 is MDHEN and CDR2 is SYDVKM in the germline V gene. The CDR3 runs to 13 residues. V gave up 8 bases and J gave up 3 bases, with 14 bases separating them. DNA for the CDR3: TGTGCCAGCCCCCGGCAGGACAACTACGAGCAGTACTTC. This encodes CASPRQDNYEQYF.